A selection of T cell receptor beta chains follows, all from one sample in a study of blood T cell repertoires in COVID-19. Data came from immunoSEQ multiplex PCR; TCRdb stores just in-frame clones and leaves some out. The data contain approximately 200,000 clones, approximately 85% of them singletons. The sequencing sample was made of PBMCs or T cells enriched from blood (not recorded which). The receptors derive from a middle-aged man who had recovered from COVID-19. The CDR3 runs from the conserved cysteine through the conserved F or W. A D gene is named only where the DNA matches it firmly. Not every row has a clone size; where given, it reads once, few, many or a size class.

J: TRBJ2-2
D: -
size: -
V: TRBV10-1
CDR3: CASTPGLPTGELFF
DNA: TGCGCCAGCACCCCAGGTCTCCCGACCGGGGAGCTGTTTTTT

J: TRBJ1-2
D: TRBD1
size: -
V: TRBV27
CDR3: CASSLRTGAYGYTF
DNA: TGTGCCAGCAGTTTACGGACAGGCGCTTATGGCTACACCTTC

J: TRBJ2-5
D: TRBD2
size: -
V: TRBV19
CDR3: CASTQTSANQETQYF
DNA: TGTGCCAGTACTCAGACTAGCGCGAACCAAGAGACCCAGTACTTC

J: TRBJ1-5
D: TRBD1
size: -
V: TRBV2
CDR3: CASSGQGASNQPQHF
DNA: TGTGCCAGCAGTGGACAGGGGGCGAGCAATCAGCCCCAGCATTTT

J: TRBJ2-2
D: -
size: -
V: TRBV11-3
CDR3: CASSSMDSQTGELFF
DNA: TGTGCCAGCAGCTCCATGGACAGTCAGACCGGGGAGCTGTTTTTT

J: TRBJ2-7
D: -
size: few
V: TRBV6-2/TRBV6-3
CDR3: CASSYQGHGGYEQYF
DNA: TGTGCCAGCAGTTACCAGGGACACGGAGGATACGAGCAGTACTTC

J: TRBJ2-7
D: TRBD2
size: few
V: TRBV5-1
CDR3: CASSYGTSGYEQYF
DNA: TGCGCCAGCAGCTACGGGACTAGCGGATACGAGCAGTACTTC

J: TRBJ1-6
D: -
size: -
V: TRBV6-5
CDR3: CASNPGFGSPLHF
DNA: TGTGCCAGCAACCCAGGCTTCGGTTCACCCCTCCACTTT

J: TRBJ1-4
D: -
size: few
V: TRBV7-8
CDR3: CASSLETGFGEKLFF
DNA: TGTGCCAGCAGCTTGGAAACAGGGTTCGGTGAAAAACTGTTTTTT

J: TRBJ1-2
D: TRBD1
size: -
V: TRBV19
CDR3: CASSPRTGAILTGGYTF
DNA: TGTGCCAGTAGTCCTCGGACAGGGGCGATACTCACTGGTGGCTACACCTTC

J: TRBJ1-2
D: -
size: -
V: TRBV6-1
CDR3: CASSEAQRGGYGYTF
DNA: TGTGCCAGCAGTGAAGCGCAGAGGGGAGGCTATGGCTACACCTTC

J: TRBJ2-1
D: -
size: -
V: TRBV12-3/TRBV12-4
CDR3: CASSLATYNEQFF
DNA: TGTGCCAGCAGTTTAGCTACATACAATGAGCAGTTCTTC

J: TRBJ2-2
D: -
size: -
V: TRBV24-1
CDR3: CATSDTNTGELFF
DNA: TGTGCCACCAGTGATACTAACACCGGGGAGCTGTTTTTT

J: TRBJ2-3
D: -
size: -
V: TRBV6-4
CDR3: CASSDSISGTDTQYF
DNA: TGTGCCAGCAGTGACTCTATTAGCGGCACAGATACGCAGTATTTT

J: TRBJ2-1
D: TRBD1
size: -
V: TRBV5-1
CDR3: CASSLGGTVMGQFF
DNA: TGCGCCAGCAGCTTGGGGGGGACAGTTATGGGGCAGTTCTTC

J: TRBJ2-2
D: TRBD2
size: -
V: TRBV7-9
CDR3: CASTYSTGGTNTGELFF
DNA: TGTGCCAGCACCTACTCTACCGGGGGGACGAACACCGGGGAGCTGTTTTTT

J: TRBJ2-2
D: -
size: -
V: TRBV21-1
CDR3: CASSKGFGEGGKNGELFF
DNA: TGTGCCAGCAGCAAAGGATTTGGAGAGGGCGGAAAGAACGGGGAGCTGTTTTTT

J: TRBJ2-1
D: TRBD1
size: -
V: TRBV7-2
CDR3: CASSRQGYNEQFF
DNA: TGTGCCAGCAGCCGACAGGGCTACAATGAGCAGTTCTTC

J: TRBJ2-1
D: TRBD2
size: once
V: TRBV27
CDR3: CASSLKGLADNEQFF
DNA: TGTGCCAGCAGTTTAAAGGGACTAGCGGACAATGAGCAGTTCTTC

J: TRBJ1-3
D: TRBD1
size: -
V: TRBV28
CDR3: CASQDRGWGNTIYF
DNA: TGTGCCTCTCAGGACAGGGGTTGGGGAAACACCATATATTTT

J: TRBJ1-2
D: -
size: few
V: TRBV27
CDR3: CASSPTDSFNYGYTF
DNA: TGTGCCAGCAGTCCCACGGACAGTTTTAACTATGGCTACACCTTC

J: TRBJ1-1
D: TRBD1
size: -
V: TRBV9
CDR3: CASSAGTGLNTEAFF
DNA: TGTGCCAGCAGCGCCGGGACAGGGCTGAACACTGAAGCTTTCTTT